This T cell receptor (beta chain) emerged from a study of cytomegalovirus exposure and HLA in healthy donors. This CDR3 spans 13 amino acids. Trimming cost V 7 bases and J 6 bases; bases outside gene matches: 5. Germline CDR1 SQVTM, CDR2 ANQGSEA. Primers: 60 Vbeta forward and 13 Jbeta reverse. Per the original data handling: In a later analysis, the count reached roughly 80 million unique TCR beta chains, with about 11 million shared. Data came from immunoSEQ multiplex PCR; TCRdb stores just in-frame clones and leaves some out. That table furnishes V, J and clone size, whereas the DNA furnished D and trimming. The sample has 98,000 or so clones, around 76% seen once. Among the donors, all were healthy bone marrow donors. This clone has only one observation.

The receptor was derived from a human donor in good health. Sequenced sample: PBMCs. This chain uses TRBV29-1 with TRBJ2-7, with 14 nucleotides matching TRBD2. The CDR3 region is CSAGLAGGVEQYF. In DNA, the CDR3 is TGCAGCGCTGGACTAGCGGGAGGTGTCGAGCAGTACTTC.